This T cell receptor (beta chain) derives from a study of STAT3 mutations in large granular lymphocyte leukemia (dated by TCRdb to about 2019). Looking at the study overall: Canonical activating STAT3 mutations were detected in roughly half of the longitudinally sequenced T-LGLL patients. On average, sequencing was done at 3 to 5 time points per patient, with the number of samplings ranging from 2 to 8. Serial deep sequencing of TCRbeta CDR3 and STAT3 was performed in patients with T-cell large granular lymphocyte leukemia to reconstruct clonal hierarchy and dynamics. More than half of T-LGLL patients received one or more immunosuppressive therapy regimens, with hematologic response in 40% of those treated. Two patients with natural killer LGL leukemia were also sequenced longitudinally as controls within the study. Eighteen representative T-LGLL cases were selected from an initial cohort of a few hundred LGL patients for longitudinal TCRbeta and STAT3 sequencing. Points the paper makes about the study in general: Because no samples were available when a clone first appeared, clonal expansion had to be inferred from samplings taken at other points. TCR clonotype switching after therapy was seen in about 30% of the 18 patients, with all newly emerging clones being STAT3 wild type. Persisting codominant clonotypes in some patients meant a small but highly pathogenic clone may have been missed. At least one immunodominant TCRbeta clonotype was identified in every T-LGLL patient, and multiple immunodominant subclonotypes were identified in about half of the T-LGLL patients. Linking therapy response to changes in TCR clonal burden was complicated by variable intervals between samplings and by differing treatment regimens. In several patients, dominant TCR clone burden exceeded STAT3 mutant burden, suggesting STAT3 mutation arose secondarily within a pre-expanded clone.

TCRbeta libraries were sequenced on an Illumina MiSeq, averaging approximately 41,000 productive templates per sample. Multiplex PCR amplification was used to generate TCRbeta CDR3 libraries with the immunoSEQ assay. In the authors' own workflow: Repertoire diversity was calculated as previously defined, and values close to 0 indicated extremely monoclonal samples. This immuneACCESS table, as held by TCRdb, lists in-frame sequences with V and J called but not all clones. Of the missing ones, under half trace to an unresolved V gene in checked studies; the others have no known cause. Clone size and V and J calls were adopted from that table, with D and trimming inferred from the DNA. This sample has 40,000 to 50,000 clones in its table, and about 81% of those were observed once. Roughly 0.4% of the sample comes from the top ten. The germline V gene encodes CDR1 SGHAT and CDR2 FQNNGV. At the junction V is shortened by 1 base and J by 0 bases; bases outside the gene matches: 6. The CDR3 numbers 16 residues from cysteine through valine. Of all the DNA, just the CDR3 is kept, 48 bases in frame from base 1.

DNA was extracted from blood mononuclear cells, with the same DNA used for both TCR and STAT3 sequencing. As for this clone: Its antigen target is currently unknown. The input lacks base qualities; no much larger clone sits a single base away.

The sequencing sample was made of PBMCs. This sequence uses TRBV11-2 and TRBJ2-7, and 7 junction bases match TRBD1. This TCR came from a human donor with T large granular lymphocyte leukemia. Some clones in this sample may be carry-over from other donors' samples. The CDR3 reads as follows: CASSLGDRASSYEQYV. The DNA is TGTGCCAGCAGCTTAGGAGACAGGGCCTCCTCCTACGAGCAGTACGTC.